This T cell receptor (beta chain) was profiled in a study of T cell repertoires in cytomegalovirus infection. In the study overall: Public signatures in TCR beta pointed to CMV infection and matching HLA type. Overall study findings and caveats: Cumulative public TCR beta family frequency identified CMV carriers with the relevant HLA. The ex vivo response was dominated by HLA-C-restricted CMV-specific TCR beta clonotypes.

TCRdb ran MiXCR on the reads and lists one entry per CDR3 protein. The sample has hundreds of thousands of distinct CDR3 sequences, more than 9% seen once. As for this clonotype: The antigen is unknown.

CDR1 and CDR2 (germline): SEHNR, FQNEAQ (reference sequence). V gave up 1 base and J gave up 8 bases, with 18 bases separating them. This CDR3 is built from 15 residues. The sequenced sample consisted of PBMCs. This receptor was taken from a human donor in good health (CMV status not recorded). Some clones in this sample may be carry-over from other donors' samples. The rearrangement joins TRBV7-9 to TRBJ2-7, with D possibly being TRBD1 (5 bases). The CDR3 DNA reads as TGTGCCAGCAGCTTAGAGGGGCGGTCTGGGCAGAAGCAGTACTTC. Encoded protein: CASSLEGRSGQKQYF.